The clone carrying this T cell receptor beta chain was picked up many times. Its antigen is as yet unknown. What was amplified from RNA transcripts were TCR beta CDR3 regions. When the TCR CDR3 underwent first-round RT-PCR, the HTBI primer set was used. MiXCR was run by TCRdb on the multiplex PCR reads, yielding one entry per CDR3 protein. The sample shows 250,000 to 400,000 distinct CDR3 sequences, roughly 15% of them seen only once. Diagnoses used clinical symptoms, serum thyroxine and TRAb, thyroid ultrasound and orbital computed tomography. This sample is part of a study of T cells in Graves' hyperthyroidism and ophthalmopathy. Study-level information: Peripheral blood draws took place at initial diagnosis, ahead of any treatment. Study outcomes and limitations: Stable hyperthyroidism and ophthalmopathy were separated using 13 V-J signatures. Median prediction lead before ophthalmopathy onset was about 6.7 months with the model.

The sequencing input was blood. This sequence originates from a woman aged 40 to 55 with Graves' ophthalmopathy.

CDR3: CASTLGGKPYNEQFF. The CDR3 region has the DNA TGTGCCAGCACCCTAGGGGGGAAACCCTACAATGAGCAGTTCTTC. This chain uses TRBV12-3 or TRBV12-4 with TRBJ2-1; either TRBD1 or TRBD2 may supply D (6 bases each). Between the trimmed V and J ends, which lost 7 bases and 2 bases, there was a span of 15 bases. The CDR3 runs to 15 residues.